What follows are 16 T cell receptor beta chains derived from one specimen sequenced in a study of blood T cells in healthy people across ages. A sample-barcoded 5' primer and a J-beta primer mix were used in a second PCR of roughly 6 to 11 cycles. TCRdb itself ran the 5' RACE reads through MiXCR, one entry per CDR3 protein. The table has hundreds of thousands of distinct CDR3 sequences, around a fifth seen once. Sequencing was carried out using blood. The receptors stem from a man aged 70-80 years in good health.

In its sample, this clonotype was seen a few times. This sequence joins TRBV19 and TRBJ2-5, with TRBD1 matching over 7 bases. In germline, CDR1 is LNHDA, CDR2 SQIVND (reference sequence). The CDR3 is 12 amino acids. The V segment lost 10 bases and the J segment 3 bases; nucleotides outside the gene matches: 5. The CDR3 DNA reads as TGTGCCACCGGGACAGCGAAAGAGACCCAGTACTTC. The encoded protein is CATGTAKETQYF.

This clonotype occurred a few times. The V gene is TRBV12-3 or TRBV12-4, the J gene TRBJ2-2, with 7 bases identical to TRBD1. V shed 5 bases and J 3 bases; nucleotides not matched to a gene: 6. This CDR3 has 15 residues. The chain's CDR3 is CASSQGGTYTGELFF. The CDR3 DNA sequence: TGTGCCAGCAGTCAAGGGGGCACGTACACCGGGGAGCTGTTTTTT.

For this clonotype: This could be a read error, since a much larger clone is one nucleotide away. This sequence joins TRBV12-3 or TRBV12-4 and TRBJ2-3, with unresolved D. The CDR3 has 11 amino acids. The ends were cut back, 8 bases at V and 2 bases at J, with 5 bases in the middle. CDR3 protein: CASADTDTQYF. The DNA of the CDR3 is TGTGCCAGCGCCGACACAGATACGCAGTATTTT.

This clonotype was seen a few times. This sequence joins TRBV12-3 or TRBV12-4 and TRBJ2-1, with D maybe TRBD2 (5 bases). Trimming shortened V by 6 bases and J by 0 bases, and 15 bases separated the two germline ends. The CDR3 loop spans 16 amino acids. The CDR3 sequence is CASRLSATSSYNEQFF. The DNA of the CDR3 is TGTGCCAGCAGGCTTAGCGCGACCAGCTCCTACAATGAGCAGTTCTTC.

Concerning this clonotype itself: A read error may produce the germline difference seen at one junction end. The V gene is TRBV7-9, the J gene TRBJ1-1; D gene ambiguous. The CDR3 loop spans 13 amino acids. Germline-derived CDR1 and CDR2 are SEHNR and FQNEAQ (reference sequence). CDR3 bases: TGTGCCAACAGCTGGGGATTGGGCACTGAAGCTTTCTTT. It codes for CANSWGLGTEAFF. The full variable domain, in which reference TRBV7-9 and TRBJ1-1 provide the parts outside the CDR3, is DTGVSQNPRHKITKRGQNVTFRCDPISEHNRLYWYRQTLGQGPEFLTYFQNEAQLEKSRLLSDRFSAERPKGSFSTLEIQRTEQGDSAMYLCANSWGLGTEAFFGQGTRLTVV.

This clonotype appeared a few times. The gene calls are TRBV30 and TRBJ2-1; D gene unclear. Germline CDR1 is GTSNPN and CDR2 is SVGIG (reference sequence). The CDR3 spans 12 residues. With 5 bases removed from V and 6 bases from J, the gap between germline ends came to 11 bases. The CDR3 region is CAWYLQSNEQFF. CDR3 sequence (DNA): TGTGCCTGGTACCTTCAATCCAATGAGCAGTTCTTC.

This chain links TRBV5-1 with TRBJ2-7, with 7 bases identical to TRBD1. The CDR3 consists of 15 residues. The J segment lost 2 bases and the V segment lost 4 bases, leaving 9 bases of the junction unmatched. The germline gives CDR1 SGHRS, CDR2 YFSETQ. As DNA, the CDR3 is TGCGCCAGCAGCGATCAACAGGGGACAACCTACGAGCAGTACTTC. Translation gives CASSDQQGTTYEQYF.

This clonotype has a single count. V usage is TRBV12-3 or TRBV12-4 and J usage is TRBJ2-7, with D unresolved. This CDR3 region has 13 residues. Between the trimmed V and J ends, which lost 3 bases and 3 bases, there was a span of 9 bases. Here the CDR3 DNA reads TGTGCCAGCAGTTTCGGCAGGATCTACGAGCAGTACGTC. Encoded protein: CASSFGRIYEQYV.

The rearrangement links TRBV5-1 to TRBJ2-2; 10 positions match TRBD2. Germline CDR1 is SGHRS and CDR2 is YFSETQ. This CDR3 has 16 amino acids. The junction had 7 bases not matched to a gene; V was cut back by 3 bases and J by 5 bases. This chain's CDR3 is CASSWLAGEGTGELFF. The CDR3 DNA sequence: TGCGCCAGCAGCTGGCTAGCGGGAGAGGGAACCGGGGAGCTGTTTTTT.

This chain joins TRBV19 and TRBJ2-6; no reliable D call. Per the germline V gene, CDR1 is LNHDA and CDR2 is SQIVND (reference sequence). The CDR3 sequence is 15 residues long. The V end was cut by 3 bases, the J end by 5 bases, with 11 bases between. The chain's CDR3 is CASSMIGSRANVLTF. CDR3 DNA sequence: TGTGCCAGTAGTATGATCGGTTCCCGGGCCAACGTCCTGACTTTC.

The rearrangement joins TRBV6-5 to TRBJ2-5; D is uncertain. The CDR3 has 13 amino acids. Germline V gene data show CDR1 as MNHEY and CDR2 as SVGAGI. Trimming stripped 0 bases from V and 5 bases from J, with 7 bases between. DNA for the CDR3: TGTGCCAGCAGTTACTCGATGCGGGAGACCCAGTACTTC. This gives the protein CASSYSMRETQYF.

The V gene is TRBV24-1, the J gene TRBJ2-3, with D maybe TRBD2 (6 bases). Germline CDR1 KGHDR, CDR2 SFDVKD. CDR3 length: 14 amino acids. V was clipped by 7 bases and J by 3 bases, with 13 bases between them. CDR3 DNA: TGTGCCACCAGCGCTCCAGGGAGGACAGATACGCAGTATTTT. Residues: CATSAPGRTDTQYF.

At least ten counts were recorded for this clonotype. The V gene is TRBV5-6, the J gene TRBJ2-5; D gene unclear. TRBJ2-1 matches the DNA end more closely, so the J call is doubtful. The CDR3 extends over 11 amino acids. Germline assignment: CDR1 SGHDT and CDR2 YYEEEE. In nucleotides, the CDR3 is TGTGCCAGCAGCTTTGACAATGAGCAGTTCTTC. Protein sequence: CASSFDNEQFF.

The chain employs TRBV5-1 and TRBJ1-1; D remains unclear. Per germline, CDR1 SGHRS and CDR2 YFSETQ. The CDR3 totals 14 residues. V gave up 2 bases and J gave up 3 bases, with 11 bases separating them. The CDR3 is CASSFGRKDTEAFF. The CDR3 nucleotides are TGCGCCAGCAGCTTTGGTCGGAAGGACACTGAAGCTTTCTTT.

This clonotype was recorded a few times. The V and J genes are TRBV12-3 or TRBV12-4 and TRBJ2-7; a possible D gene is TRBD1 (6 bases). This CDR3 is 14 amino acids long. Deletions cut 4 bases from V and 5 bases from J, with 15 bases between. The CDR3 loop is CASSWDTRVDEQYF. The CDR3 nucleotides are TGTGCCAGCAGTTGGGACACTCGTGTGGACGAGCAGTACTTC.

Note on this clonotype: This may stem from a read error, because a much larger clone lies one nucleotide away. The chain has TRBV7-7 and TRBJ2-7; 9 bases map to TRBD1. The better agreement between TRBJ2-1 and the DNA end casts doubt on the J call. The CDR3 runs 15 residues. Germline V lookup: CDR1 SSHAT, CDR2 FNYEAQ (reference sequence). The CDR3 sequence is CASSTGQGNSFEQFF. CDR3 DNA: TGTGCCAGCAGCACAGGACAGGGGAATTCATTTGAGCAGTTCTTC.